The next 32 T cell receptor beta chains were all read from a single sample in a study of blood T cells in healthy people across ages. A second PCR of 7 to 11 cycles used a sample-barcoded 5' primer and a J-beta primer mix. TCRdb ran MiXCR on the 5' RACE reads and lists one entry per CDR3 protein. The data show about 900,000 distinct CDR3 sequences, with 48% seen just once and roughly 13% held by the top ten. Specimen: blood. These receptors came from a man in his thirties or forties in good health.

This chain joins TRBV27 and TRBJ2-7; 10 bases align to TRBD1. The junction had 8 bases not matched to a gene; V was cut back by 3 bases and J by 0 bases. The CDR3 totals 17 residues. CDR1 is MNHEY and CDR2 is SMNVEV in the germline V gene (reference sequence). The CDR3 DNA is TGTGCCAGCAGTTTGACAGGGGGCTCTACCAGCTCCTACGAGCAGTACTTC. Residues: CASSLTGGSTSSYEQYF.

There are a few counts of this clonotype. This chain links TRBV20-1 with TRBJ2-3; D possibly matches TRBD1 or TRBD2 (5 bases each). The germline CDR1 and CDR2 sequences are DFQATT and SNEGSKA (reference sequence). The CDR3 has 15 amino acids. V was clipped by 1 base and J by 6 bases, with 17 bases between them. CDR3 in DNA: TGCAGTGCTAGAGCTCCGGGGCAGGCCGCGGATACGCAGTATTTT. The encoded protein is CSARAPGQAADTQYF.

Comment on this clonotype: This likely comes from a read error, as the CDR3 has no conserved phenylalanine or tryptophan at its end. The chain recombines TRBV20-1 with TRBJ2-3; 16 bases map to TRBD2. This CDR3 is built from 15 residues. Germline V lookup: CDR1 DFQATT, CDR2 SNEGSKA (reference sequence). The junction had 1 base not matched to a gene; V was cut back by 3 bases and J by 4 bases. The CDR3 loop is CSARGTSGGADTQYL. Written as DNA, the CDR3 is TGCAGTGCTAGGGGGACTAGCGGGGGGGCAGATACGCAGTATTTA.

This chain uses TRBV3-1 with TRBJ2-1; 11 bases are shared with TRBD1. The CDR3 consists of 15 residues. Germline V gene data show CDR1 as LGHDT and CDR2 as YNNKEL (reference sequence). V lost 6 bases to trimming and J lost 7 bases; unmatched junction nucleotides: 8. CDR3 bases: TGTGCCAGCAGGCCGGACAGGGGGCTCAGGAATGAGCAGTTCTTC. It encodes CASRPDRGLRNEQFF.

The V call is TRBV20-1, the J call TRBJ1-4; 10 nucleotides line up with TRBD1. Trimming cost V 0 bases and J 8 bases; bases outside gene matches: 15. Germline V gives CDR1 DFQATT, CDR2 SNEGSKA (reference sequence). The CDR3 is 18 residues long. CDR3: CSARDTGGTGEGLEKLFF. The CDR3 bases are TGCAGTGCTAGAGATACGGGTGGGACAGGGGAAGGCTTGGAAAAACTGTTTTTT.

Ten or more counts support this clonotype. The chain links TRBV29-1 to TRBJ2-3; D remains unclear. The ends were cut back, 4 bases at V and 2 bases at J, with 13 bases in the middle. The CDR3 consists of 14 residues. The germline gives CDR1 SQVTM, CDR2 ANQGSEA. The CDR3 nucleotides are TGCAGCGTTGTCGAGGCAAGAATCACAGATACGCAGTATTTT. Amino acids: CSVVEARITDTQYF.

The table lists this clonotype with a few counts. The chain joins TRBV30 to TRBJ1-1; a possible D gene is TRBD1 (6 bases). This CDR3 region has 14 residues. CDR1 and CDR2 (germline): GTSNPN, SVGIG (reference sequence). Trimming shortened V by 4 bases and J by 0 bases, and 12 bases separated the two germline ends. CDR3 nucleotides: TGTGCCTGGACTCCGGGACACTTGAACACTGAAGCTTTCTTT. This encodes CAWTPGHLNTEAFF.

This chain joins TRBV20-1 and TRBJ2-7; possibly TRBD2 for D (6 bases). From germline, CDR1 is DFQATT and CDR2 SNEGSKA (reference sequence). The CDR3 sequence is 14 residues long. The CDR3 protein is CSALGLLRDYEQYF. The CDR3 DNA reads TGCAGCGCCCTGGGACTTCTCAGGGATTACGAGCAGTACTTC.

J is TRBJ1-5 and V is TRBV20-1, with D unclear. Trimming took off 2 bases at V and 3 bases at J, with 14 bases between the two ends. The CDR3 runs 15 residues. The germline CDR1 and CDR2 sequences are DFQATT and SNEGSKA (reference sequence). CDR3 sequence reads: CSARPPPGYNQPQHF. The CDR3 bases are TGCAGTGCTAGACCCCCTCCGGGATACAATCAGCCCCAGCATTTT.

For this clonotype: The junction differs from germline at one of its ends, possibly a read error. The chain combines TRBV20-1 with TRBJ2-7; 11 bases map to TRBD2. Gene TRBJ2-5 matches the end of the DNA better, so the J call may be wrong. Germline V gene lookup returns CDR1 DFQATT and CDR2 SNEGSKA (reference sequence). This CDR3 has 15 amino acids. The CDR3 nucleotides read TGCAGTGCCAGAGACCCTAGCGGGGGGCTAGAGACCCAGTACTTC. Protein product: CSARDPSGGLETQYF.

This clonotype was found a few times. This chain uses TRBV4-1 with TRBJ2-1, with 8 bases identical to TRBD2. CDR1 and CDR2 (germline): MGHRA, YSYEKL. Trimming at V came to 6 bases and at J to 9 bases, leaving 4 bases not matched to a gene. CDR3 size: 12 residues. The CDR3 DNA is TGCGCCAGCAGATCTAGCGGGTTTGAGCAGTTCTTC. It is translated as CASRSSGFEQFF.

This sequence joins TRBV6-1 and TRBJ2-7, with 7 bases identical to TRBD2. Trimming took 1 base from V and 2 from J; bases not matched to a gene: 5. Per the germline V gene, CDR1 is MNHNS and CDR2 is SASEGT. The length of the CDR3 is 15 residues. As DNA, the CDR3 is TGTGCCAGCAGTGAAGAAGCGGGGCTAACCTACGAGCAGTACTTC. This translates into CASSEEAGLTYEQYF.

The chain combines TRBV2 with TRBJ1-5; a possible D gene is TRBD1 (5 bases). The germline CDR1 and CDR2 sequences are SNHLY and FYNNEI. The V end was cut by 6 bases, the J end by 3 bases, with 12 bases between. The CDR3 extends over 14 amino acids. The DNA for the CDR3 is TGTGCCAGCAGGAGGGACGGGGACAATCAGCCCCAGCATTTT. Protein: CASRRDGDNQPQHF.

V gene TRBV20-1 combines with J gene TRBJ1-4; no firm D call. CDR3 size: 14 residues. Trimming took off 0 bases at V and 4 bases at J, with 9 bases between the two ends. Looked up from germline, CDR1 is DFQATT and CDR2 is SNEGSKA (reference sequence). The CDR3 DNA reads TGCAGTGCTAGAGAACCAGGATTTAATGAAAAACTGTTTTTT. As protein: CSAREPGFNEKLFF.

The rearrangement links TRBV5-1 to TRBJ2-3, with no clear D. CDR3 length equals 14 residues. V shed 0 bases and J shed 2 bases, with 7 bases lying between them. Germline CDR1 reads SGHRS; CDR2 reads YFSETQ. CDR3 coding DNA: TGCGCCAGCAGCTTGGTGGGTTTCACAGATACGCAGTATTTT. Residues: CASSLVGFTDTQYF.

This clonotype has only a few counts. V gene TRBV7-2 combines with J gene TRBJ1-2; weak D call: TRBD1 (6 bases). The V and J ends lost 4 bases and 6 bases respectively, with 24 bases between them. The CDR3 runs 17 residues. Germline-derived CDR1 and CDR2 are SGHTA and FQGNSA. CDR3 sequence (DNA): TGTGCCAGCAGCTCCCTAATAAGGAGAGACGACAGGCATGGCTACACCTTC. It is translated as CASSSLIRRDDRHGYTF.

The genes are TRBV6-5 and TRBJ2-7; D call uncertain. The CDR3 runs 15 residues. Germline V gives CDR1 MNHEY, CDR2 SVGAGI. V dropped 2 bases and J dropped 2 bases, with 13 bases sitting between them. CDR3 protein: CASSYAGTRTYEQYF. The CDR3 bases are TGTGCCAGCAGTTACGCCGGCACCAGAACCTACGAGCAGTACTTC.

The CDR3 DNA reads TGTGCCATCAGCGATCCGGGCCAAGAGACCCAGTACTTC. Protein: CAISDPGQETQYF. This sequence joins TRBV10-3 and TRBJ2-5; no clear D. V lost 6 bases and J 1 base, leaving 9 bases between the germline ends. Germline V gene sequence: CDR1 ENHRY, CDR2 SYGVKD. There are 13 residues in the CDR3.

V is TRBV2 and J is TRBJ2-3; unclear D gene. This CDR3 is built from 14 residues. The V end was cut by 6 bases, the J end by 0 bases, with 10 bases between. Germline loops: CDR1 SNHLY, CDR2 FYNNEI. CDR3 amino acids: CASRQYISTDTQYF. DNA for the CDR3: TGTGCCAGCAGACAGTACATTAGCACAGATACGCAGTATTTT.

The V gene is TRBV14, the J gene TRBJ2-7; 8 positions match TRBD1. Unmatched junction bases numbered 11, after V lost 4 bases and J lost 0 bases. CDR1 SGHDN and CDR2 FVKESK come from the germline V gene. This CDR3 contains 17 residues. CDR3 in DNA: TGTGCCAGCAGCCCGCGCTACGGGACAGGAGTCTCCTACGAGCAGTACTTC. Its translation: CASSPRYGTGVSYEQYF.

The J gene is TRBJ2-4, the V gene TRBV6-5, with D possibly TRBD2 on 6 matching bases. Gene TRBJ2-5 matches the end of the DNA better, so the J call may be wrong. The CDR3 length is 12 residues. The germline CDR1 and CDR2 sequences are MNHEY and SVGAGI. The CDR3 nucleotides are TGTGCCAGCGGGGGGAACCAAGAGACCCAGTACTTC. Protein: CASGGNQETQYF.

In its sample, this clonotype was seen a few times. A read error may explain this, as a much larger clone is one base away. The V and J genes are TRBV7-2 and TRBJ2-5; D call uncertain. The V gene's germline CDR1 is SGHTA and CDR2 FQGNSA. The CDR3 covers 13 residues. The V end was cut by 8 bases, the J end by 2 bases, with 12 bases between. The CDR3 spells CASGRTAQETQYF. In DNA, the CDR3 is TGTGCCAGCGGCCGGACCGCTCAAGAGACCCAGTACTTC. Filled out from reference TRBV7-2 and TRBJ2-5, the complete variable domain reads GAGVSQSPSNKVTEKGKDVELRCDPISGHTALYWYRQSLGQGLEFLIYFQGNSAPDKSGLPSDRFSAERTGGSVSTLTIQRTQQEDSAVYLCASGRTAQETQYFGPGTRLLVL.

CDR3 bases: TGTGCCATCAGCCCCACGGGGATAGGGGCAGATACGCAGTATTTT. It codes for CAISPTGIGADTQYF. This chain links TRBV10-3 with TRBJ2-3; D may correspond to TRBD1 or TRBD2 (5 bases each). This CDR3 region has 15 residues. CDR1 and CDR2 (germline): ENHRY, SYGVKD. V lost 6 bases and J lost 4, with 17 bases in between.

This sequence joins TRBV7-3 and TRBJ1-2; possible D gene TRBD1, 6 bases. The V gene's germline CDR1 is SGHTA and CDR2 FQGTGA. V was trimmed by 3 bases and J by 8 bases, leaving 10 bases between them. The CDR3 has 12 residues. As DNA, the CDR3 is TGTGCCAGCAGCTTTGGGGGCCGGGGCTACACCTTC. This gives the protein CASSFGGRGYTF.

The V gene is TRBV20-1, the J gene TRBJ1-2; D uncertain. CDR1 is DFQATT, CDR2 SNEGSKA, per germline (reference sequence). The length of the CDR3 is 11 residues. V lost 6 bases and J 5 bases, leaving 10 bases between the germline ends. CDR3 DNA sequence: TGCAGTGCCAATCTACAGTATGGCTACACCTTC. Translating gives CSANLQYGYTF.

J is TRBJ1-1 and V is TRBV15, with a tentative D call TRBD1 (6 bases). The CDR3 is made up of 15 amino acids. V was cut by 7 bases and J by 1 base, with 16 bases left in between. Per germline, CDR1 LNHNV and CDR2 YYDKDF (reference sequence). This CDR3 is CATKHEGGRNTEAFF. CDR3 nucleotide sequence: TGTGCCACCAAACATGAGGGGGGGCGGAACACTGAAGCTTTCTTT.

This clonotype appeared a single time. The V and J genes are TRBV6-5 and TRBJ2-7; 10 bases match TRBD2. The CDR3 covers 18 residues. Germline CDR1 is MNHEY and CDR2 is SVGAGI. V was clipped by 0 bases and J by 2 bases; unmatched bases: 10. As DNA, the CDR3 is TGTGCCAGCAGTTACTCGTTCAGCGGGGGGGCCCCCACCTACGAGCAGTACTTC. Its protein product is CASSYSFSGGAPTYEQYF.

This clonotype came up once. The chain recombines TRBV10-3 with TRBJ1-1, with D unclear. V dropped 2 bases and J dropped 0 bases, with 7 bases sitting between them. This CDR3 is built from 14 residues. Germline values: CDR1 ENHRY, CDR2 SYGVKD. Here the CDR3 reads CAISEPALNTEAFF. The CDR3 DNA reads TGTGCCATCAGTGAGCCGGCCCTGAACACTGAAGCTTTCTTT.

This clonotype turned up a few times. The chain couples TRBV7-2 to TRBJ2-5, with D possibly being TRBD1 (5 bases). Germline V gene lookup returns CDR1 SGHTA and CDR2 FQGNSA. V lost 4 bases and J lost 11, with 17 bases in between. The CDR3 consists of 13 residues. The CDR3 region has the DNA TGTGCCAGCAGCTCCCGGACACTCGATAGGCAGTACTTC. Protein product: CASSSRTLDRQYF.

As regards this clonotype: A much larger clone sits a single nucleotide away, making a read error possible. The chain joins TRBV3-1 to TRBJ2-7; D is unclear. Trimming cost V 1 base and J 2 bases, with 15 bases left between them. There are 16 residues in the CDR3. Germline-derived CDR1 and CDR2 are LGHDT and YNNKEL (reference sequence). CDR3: CASSQVRRPTTYEQYF. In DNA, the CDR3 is TGTGCCAGCAGCCAAGTACGACGGCCCACCACCTACGAGCAGTACTTC.

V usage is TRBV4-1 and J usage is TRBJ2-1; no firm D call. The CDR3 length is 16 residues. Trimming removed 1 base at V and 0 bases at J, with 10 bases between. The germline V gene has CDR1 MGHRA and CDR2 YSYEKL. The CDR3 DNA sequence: TGCGCCAGCAGCCAAGGCCACTCACGCTCCTACAATGAGCAGTTCTTC. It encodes CASSQGHSRSYNEQFF.

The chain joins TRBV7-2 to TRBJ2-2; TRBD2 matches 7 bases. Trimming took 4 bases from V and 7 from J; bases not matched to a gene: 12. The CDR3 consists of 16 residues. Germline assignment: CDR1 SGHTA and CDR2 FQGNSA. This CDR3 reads CASSSNRGGRSGELFF. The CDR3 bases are TGTGCCAGCAGCTCCAATAGGGGAGGGAGGAGCGGGGAGCTGTTTTTT.